These T cell receptor beta chains were read from a single sample in a study of T-cell memory formation after mild COVID-19. TCRdb re-called the 5' RACE reads with MiXCR, one entry per CDR3 protein. The sample carries hundreds of thousands of distinct CDR3 sequences, around 28% recorded once. Sequencing input: PBMCs or a T cell subset sorted from them (not recorded which). These TCRs come from an adult woman who had mild COVID-19 (a few samples of this study predate the infection). Cell type and time point are not known. Both conserved end residues are part of each CDR3. The D gene is left open where the match is weak. Clone size appears in some rows only: once, few, many, or a class for an expanded clone.

J gene	D gene	V gene	clone size	CDR3 protein	CDR3 DNA
TRBJ2-5	-	TRBV2	-	CASSHEEETQYF	TGTGCCAGCAGTCACGAGGAAGAGACCCAGTACTTC
TRBJ2-3	-	TRBV7-3	few	CASSPQGPTDTQYF	TGTGCCAGCAGTCCACAGGGCCCCACAGATACGCAGTATTTT
TRBJ2-3	TRBD2	TRBV5-1	few	CASSLGGLAGGRTDTQYF	TGCGCCAGCAGCTTGGGGGGACTAGCGGGAGGCCGAACAGATACGCAGTATTTT
TRBJ2-3	-	TRBV7-6	few	CASSLNRLGSDTQYF	TGTGCCAGCAGCTTGAACAGATTAGGATCAGATACGCAGTATTTT
TRBJ2-5	-	TRBV6-5	-	CASSFRVDQETQYF	TGTGCCAGCAGTTTCCGTGTAGACCAAGAGACCCAGTACTTC
TRBJ2-1	-	TRBV5-1	few	CASSLGRANEQFF	TGCGCCAGCAGCTTGGGCAGGGCAAATGAGCAGTTCTTC
TRBJ2-3	TRBD1	TRBV6-5	few	CASSIQWGQGPDTQYF	TGTGCCAGCAGCATACAGTGGGGACAGGGACCAGATACGCAGTATTTT
TRBJ2-1	TRBD1	TRBV7-9	-	CASSPRRGGGNEQFF	TGTGCCAGCAGTCCCAGGCGAGGGGGCGGGAATGAGCAGTTCTTC
TRBJ1-2	-	TRBV12-3/TRBV12-4	-	CASRSALLGYYGYTF	TGTGCCAGCAGATCCGCCTTGTTAGGGTACTATGGCTACACCTTC
TRBJ2-6	-	TRBV7-6	-	CASRDLGSKAGANVLTF	TGTGCCAGCAGGGACCTAGGAAGTAAGGCTGGGGCCAACGTCCTGACTTTC
TRBJ2-1	-	TRBV19	few	CASSIRGTIHEQFF	TGTGCCAGTAGTATACGTGGGACAATCCATGAGCAGTTCTTC
TRBJ2-7	TRBD1	TRBV6-5	-	CASSYDRGTYEQYF	TGTGCCAGCAGTTACGACAGGGGAACCTACGAGCAGTACTTC
TRBJ2-2	-	TRBV5-1	-	CASSLTSGAGTGELFF	TGCGCCAGCAGCTTGACCTCAGGGGCGGGCACCGGGGAGCTGTTTTTT
TRBJ2-7	-	TRBV6-2/TRBV6-3	few	CASSTGSYEQYF	TGTGCCAGCAGTACAGGGTCCTACGAGCAGTACTTC
TRBJ2-5	-	TRBV3-1	-	CASKQETQYF	TGTGCCAGCAAGCAAGAGACCCAGTACTTC
TRBJ2-5	TRBD2	TRBV29-1	-	CSVDAGGPLETQYF	TGCAGCGTTGATGCGGGAGGGCCTCTGGAGACCCAGTACTTC
TRBJ2-5	-	TRBV12-5	-	CASGLDYSGEAKETQYF	TGTGCTAGTGGTTTGGACTACTCAGGAGAGGCGAAAGAGACCCAGTACTTC
TRBJ1-3	-	TRBV10-3	-	CAISGLLSSGNTIYF	TGTGCCATCAGTGGATTACTTAGCTCTGGAAACACCATATATTTT
TRBJ1-1	-	TRBV10-3	-	CAISESPADVNTEAFF	TGTGCCATCAGTGAGTCCCCCGCCGATGTCAACACTGAAGCTTTCTTT
TRBJ2-3	TRBD1	TRBV19	few	CASSRTGGAFADTQYF	TGTGCCAGTAGTAGGACAGGGGGCGCTTTTGCAGATACGCAGTATTTT
TRBJ1-1	-	TRBV4-1	-	CASSPRIDTEAFF	TGCGCCAGCAGCCCCCGCATTGACACTGAAGCTTTCTTT
TRBJ1-1	TRBD1	TRBV10-3	few	CAIRRDSGNTEAFF	TGTGCCATCAGGAGGGACAGCGGTAACACTGAAGCTTTCTTT
TRBJ1-4	-	TRBV12-3/TRBV12-4	many	CASSHGERHEKLFF	TGTGCCAGCAGCCACGGGGAGCGTCATGAAAAACTGTTTTTT
TRBJ1-1	-	TRBV12-3/TRBV12-4	-	CASSFRLGSVGAFF	TGTGCCAGCAGTTTTCGGCTCGGCTCAGTGGGTGCTTTCTTT
TRBJ2-1	TRBD2	TRBV12-3/TRBV12-4	-	CASSFSSGTGRFF	TGTGCCAGCAGCTTTTCCAGCGGGACGGGGAGGTTCTTC
TRBJ2-5	-	TRBV7-8	-	CASSVTGGDQTQYF	TGTGCCAGCTCTGTTACAGGGGGGGACCAGACCCAGTACTTC
TRBJ2-3	-	TRBV4-2	-	CASSQDPIASPTDTQYF	TGTGCCAGCAGCCAAGATCCGATAGCCAGCCCCACAGATACGCAGTATTTT
TRBJ2-2	TRBD2	TRBV7-2	-	CASSLRGRAVDLYTGELFF	TGTGCCAGCAGCTTACGCGGGAGGGCCGTGGACCTTTACACCGGGGAGCTGTTTTTT
TRBJ2-5	-	TRBV7-8	-	CASSWGLRQETQYF	TGTGCCAGCAGCTGGGGACTCCGACAAGAGACCCAGTACTTC
TRBJ2-7	-	TRBV7-2	few	CASSFLGDEQYF	TGTGCCAGCAGCTTTTTAGGAGACGAGCAGTACTTC
TRBJ2-5	-	TRBV10-2	-	CASSRSRQETQYF	TGCGCCAGCAGTCGGTCCAGACAAGAGACCCAGTACTTC
TRBJ2-1	-	TRBV11-3	few	CASSFKALSYNEQFF	TGTGCCAGCAGCTTCAAGGCCCTTTCCTACAATGAGCAGTTCTTC
TRBJ1-1	-	TRBV7-2	-	CASSMRFDTEAFF	TGTGCCAGCAGCATGCGGTTCGACACTGAAGCTTTCTTT
TRBJ2-5	TRBD1	TRBV9	-	CASSGGQGGMETQYF	TGTGCCAGCAGCGGTGGACAGGGAGGAATGGAGACCCAGTACTTC
TRBJ1-4	-	TRBV13	-	CASSYGQTNEKLFF	TGTGCCAGCAGCTATGGACAGACTAATGAAAAACTGTTTTTT
TRBJ2-7	TRBD1	TRBV7-9	-	CASRDRVHEQYF	TGTGCCAGCCGGGACAGGGTACACGAGCAGTACTTC